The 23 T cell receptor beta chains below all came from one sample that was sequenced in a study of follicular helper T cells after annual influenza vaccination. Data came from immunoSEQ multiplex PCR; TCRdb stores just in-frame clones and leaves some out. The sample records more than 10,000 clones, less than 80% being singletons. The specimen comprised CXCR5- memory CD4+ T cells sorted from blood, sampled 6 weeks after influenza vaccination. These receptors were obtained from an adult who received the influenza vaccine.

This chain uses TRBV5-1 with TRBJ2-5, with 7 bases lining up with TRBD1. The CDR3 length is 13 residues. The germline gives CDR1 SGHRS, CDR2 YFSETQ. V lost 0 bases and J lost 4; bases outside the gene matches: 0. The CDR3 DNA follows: TGCGCCAGCAGCTTGGCAGGGGGAGAGACCCAGTACTTC. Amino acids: CASSLAGGETQYF.

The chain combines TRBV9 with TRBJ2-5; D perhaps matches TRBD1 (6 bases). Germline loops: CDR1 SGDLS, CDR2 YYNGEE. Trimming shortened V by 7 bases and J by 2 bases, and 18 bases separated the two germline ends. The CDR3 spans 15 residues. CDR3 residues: CASGGRGHNQETQYF. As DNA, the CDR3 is TGTGCCAGCGGGGGCCGCGGCCATAATCAAGAGACCCAGTACTTC.

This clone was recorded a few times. The CDR3 DNA sequence: TGTGCCAGCAGCTTAGTTGCAGGGGTCGGAAACTATGGCTACACCTTC. Protein product: CASSLVAGVGNYGYTF. J is TRBJ1-2 and V is TRBV7-9, with D maybe TRBD1 (6 bases). V lost 1 base and J 2 bases, leaving 14 bases between the germline ends. Germline CDR1 SEHNR, CDR2 FQNEAQ (reference sequence). This CDR3 has 16 amino acids.

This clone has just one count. The CDR3 nucleotides read TGTGCCAGCAGTGAGAGTTTGACAGTGAACACTGAAGCTTTCTTT. It translates to CASSESLTVNTEAFF. The V gene is TRBV6-1, the J gene TRBJ1-1; perhaps TRBD1 as D (5 bases). V shed 3 bases and J shed 0 bases, with 11 bases lying between them. This CDR3 contains 15 residues. Germline V gene sequence: CDR1 MNHNS, CDR2 SASEGT.

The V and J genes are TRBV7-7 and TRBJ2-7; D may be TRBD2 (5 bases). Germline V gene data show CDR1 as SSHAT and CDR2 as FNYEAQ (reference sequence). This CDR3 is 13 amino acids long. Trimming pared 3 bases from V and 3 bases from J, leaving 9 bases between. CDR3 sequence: CASSFNRGYEQYF. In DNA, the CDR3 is TGTGCCAGCAGCTTTAACCGGGGCTACGAGCAGTACTTC. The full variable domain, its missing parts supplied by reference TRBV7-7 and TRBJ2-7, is GAGVSQSPRYKVTKRGQDVTLRCDPISSHATLYWYQQALGQGPEFLTYFNYEAQPDKSGLPSDRFSAERPEGSISTLTIQRTEQRDSAMYRCASSFNRGYEQYFGPGTRLTVT.

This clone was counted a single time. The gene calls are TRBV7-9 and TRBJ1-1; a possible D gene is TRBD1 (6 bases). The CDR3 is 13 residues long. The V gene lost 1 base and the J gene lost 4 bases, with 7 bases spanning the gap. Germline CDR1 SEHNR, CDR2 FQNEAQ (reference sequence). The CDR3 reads CASSLEGGTEAFF. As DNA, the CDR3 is TGTGCCAGCAGCTTAGAGGGGGGCACTGAAGCTTTCTTT.

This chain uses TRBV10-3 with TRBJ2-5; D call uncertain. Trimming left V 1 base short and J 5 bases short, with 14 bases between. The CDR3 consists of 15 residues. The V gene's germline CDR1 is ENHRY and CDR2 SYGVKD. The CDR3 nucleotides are TGTGCCATCAGTGAGTATAGGGCGCCCGTGGAGACCCAGTACTTC. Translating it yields CAISEYRAPVETQYF.

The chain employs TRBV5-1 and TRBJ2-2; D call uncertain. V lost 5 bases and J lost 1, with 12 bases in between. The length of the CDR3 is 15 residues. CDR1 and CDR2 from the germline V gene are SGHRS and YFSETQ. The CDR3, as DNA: TGCGCCAGCAGACCGTTCTCCTTGAACACCGGGGAGCTGTTTTTT. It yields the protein CASRPFSLNTGELFF.

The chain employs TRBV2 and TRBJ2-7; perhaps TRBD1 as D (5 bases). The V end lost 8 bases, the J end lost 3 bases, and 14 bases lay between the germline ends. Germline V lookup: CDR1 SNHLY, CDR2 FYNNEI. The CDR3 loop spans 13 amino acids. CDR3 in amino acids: CASDKGASYEQYF. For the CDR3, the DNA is TGTGCCAGCGACAAAGGGGCCAGCTACGAGCAGTACTTC.

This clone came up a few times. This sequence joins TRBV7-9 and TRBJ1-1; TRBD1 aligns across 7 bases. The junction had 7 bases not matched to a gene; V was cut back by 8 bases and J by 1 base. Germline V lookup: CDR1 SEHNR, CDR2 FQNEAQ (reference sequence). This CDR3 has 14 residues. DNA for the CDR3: TGTGCCAGCGGCCAGGGACAGACGAACACTGAAGCTTTCTTT. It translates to CASGQGQTNTEAFF.

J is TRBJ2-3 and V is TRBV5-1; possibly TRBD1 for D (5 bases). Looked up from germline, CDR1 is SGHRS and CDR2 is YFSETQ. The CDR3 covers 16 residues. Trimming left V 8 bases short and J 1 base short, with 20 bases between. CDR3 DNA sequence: TGCGCCAGTTGTGGGGCAGGGCTGGGTGGCACAGATACGCAGTATTTT. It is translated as CASCGAGLGGTDTQYF.

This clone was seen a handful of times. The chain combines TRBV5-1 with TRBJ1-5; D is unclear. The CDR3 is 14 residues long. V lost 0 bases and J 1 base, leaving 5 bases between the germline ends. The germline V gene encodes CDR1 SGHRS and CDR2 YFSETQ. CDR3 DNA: TGCGCCAGCAGCTTGGATATGAGCAATCAGCCCCAGCATTTT. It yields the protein CASSLDMSNQPQHF. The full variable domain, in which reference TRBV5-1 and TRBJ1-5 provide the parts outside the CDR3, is KAGVTQTPRYLIKTRGQQVTLSCSPISGHRSVSWYQQTPGQGLQFLFEYFSETQRNKGNFPGRFSGRQFSNSRSEMNVSTLELGDSALYLCASSLDMSNQPQHFGDGTRLSIL.

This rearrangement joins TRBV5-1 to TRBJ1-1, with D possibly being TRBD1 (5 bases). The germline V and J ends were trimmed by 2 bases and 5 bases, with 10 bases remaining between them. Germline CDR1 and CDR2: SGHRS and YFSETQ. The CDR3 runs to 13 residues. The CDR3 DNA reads TGCGCCAGCAGCTTTCATGGGGGTACTGAAGCTTTCTTT. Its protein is CASSFHGGTEAFF.

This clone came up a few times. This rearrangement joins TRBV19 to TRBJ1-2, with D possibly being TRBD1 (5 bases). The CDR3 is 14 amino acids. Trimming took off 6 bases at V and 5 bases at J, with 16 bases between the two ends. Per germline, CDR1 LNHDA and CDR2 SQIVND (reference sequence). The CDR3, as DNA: TGTGCCAGTAGGACTCAGGGAGGGGCTTATGGCTACACCTTC. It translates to CASRTQGGAYGYTF.

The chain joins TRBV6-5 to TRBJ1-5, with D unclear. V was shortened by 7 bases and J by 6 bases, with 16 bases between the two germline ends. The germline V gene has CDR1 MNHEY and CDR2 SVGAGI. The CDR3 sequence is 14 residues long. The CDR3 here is CASTQRGLFQPQHF. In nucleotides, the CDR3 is TGTGCCAGCACCCAGCGGGGTTTGTTTCAGCCCCAGCATTTT.

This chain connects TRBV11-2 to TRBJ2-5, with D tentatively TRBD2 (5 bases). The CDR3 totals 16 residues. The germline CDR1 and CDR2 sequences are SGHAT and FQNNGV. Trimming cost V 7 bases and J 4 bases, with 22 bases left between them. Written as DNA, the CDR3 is TGTGCCAGCAATAGTTTTGGAACGGGAATGGGAGAGACCCAGTACTTC. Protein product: CASNSFGTGMGETQYF.

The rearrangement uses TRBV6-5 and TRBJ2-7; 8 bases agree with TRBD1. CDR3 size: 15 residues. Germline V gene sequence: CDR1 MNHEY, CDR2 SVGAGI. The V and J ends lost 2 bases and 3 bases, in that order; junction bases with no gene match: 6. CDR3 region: CASSYGTGRSYEQYF. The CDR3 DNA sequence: TGTGCCAGCAGTTACGGGACAGGCCGAAGCTACGAGCAGTACTTC.

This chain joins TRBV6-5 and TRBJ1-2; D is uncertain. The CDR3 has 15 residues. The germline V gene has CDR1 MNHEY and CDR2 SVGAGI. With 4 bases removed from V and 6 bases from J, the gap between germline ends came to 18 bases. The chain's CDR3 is CASSSHAGERNGYTF. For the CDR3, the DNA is TGTGCCAGCAGTTCCCACGCCGGGGAAAGAAATGGCTACACCTTC.

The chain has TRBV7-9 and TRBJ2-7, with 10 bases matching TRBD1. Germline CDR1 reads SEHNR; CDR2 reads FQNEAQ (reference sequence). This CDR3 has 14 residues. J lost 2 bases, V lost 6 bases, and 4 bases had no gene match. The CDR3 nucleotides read TGTGCCAGCAGTTCCGGGACAGGGGCCTACGAGCAGTACTTC. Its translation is CASSSGTGAYEQYF.

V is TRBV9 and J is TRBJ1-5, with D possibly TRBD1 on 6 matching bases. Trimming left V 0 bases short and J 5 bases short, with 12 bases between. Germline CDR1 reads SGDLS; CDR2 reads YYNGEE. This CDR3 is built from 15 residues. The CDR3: CASSVDFRGHQPQHF. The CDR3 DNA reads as TGTGCCAGCAGCGTAGATTTCAGGGGACATCAGCCCCAGCATTTT.

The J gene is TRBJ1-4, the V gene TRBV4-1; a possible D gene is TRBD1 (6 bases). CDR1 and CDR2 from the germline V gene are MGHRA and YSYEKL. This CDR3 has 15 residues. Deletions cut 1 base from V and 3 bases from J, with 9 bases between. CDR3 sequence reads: CASSQGGGANEKLFF. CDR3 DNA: TGCGCCAGCAGCCAAGGAGGGGGGGCTAATGAAAAACTGTTTTTT.

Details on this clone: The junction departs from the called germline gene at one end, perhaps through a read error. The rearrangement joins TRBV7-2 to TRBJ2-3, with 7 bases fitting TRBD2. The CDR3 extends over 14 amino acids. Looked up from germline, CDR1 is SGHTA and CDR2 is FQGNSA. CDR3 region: CASGFGLGSRAQYF. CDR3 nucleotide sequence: TGTGCCAGCGGCTTCGGACTAGGGTCCCGGGCGCAGTATTTT.

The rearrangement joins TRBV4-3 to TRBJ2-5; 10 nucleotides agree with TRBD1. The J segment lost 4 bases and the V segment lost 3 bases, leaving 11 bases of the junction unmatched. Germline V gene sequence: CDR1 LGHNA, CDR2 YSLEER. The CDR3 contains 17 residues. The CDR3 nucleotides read TGCGCCAGCAGCCAGAACCCCGGGACAGGGGTGGGAGAGACCCAGTACTTC. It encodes CASSQNPGTGVGETQYF.